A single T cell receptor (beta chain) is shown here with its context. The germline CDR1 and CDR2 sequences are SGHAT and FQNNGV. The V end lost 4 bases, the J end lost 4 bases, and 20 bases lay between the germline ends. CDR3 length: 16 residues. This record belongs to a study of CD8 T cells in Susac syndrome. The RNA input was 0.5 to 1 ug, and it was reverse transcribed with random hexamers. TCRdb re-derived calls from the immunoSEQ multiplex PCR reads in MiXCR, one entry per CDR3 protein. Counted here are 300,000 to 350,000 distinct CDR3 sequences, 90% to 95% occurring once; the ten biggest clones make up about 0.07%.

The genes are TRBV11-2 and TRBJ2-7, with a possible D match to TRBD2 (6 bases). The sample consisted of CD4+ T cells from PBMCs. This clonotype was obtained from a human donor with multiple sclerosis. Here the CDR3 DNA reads TGTGCCAGCAGCTCCTGGCCGGCGGGACTGCATTACGAGCAGTACTTC. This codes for CASSSWPAGLHYEQYF.